One sample yielded the 17 T cell receptor beta chains listed below, sequenced in a study of T cell responses to AZD1222 COVID-19 vaccine. TCRdb keeps only in-frame clones here, not all; method: immunoSEQ multiplex PCR. The sample comprises 200,000 or so clones, around 93% of which are singletons, and more than 0.8% rests with the top ten. Sequencing used peripheral blood, obtained 28 days after the second AZD1222 dose. The source is an adult who received the AZD1222 COVID-19 vaccine.

This clone was picked up one time. The genes are TRBV5-1 and TRBJ2-3; 14 nucleotides match TRBD2. Per the germline V gene, CDR1 is SGHRS and CDR2 is YFSETQ. This CDR3 has 17 residues. Trimming cost V 4 bases and J 5 bases; bases outside gene matches: 9. CDR3 DNA sequence: TGCGCCAGCAGCCTGACTAGCGGGGGGGCCAGAGGAGATACGCAGTATTTT. It yields the protein CASSLTSGGARGDTQYF.

The rearrangement links TRBV7-9 to TRBJ2-7, with 7 bases matching TRBD1. J gave up 0 bases and V 3 bases, and 5 bases lay outside the gene matches. The CDR3 loop spans 15 amino acids. Germline lookup yields CDR1 SEHNR and CDR2 FQNEAQ (reference sequence). This CDR3 reads CASSFAGTVSYEQYF. In DNA form, the CDR3 reads TGTGCCAGCAGCTTCGCCGGGACAGTCTCCTACGAGCAGTACTTC.

This clone is a singleton in its sample. This chain links TRBV27 with TRBJ2-7; TRBD1 aligns across 7 bases. CDR3 length: 14 residues. Germline CDR1 and CDR2: MNHEY and SMNVEV (reference sequence). The ends lost 4 bases at V and 2 bases at J; junction bases unmatched: 5. CDR3 sequence: CASSYDRAAYEQYF. The CDR3 bases are TGTGCCAGCAGTTACGACAGGGCCGCCTACGAGCAGTACTTC.

The chain has TRBV18 and TRBJ1-6; 8 bases line up with TRBD1. V shed 3 bases and J 7 bases; nucleotides not matched to a gene: 8. CDR3 length: 16 residues. Germline V gene data show CDR1 as KGHSH and CDR2 as LQKENI. CDR3 nucleotides: TGTGCCAGCTCACCGATAGGACAGGGTGGAAATTCACCCCTCCACTTT. It translates to CASSPIGQGGNSPLHF.

The genes are TRBV29-1 and TRBJ1-1, with 8 bases lining up with TRBD1. The CDR3 covers 13 residues. CDR1 and CDR2 from the germline V gene are SQVTM and ANQGSEA. J lost 2 bases, V lost 6 bases, and 5 bases had no gene match. In DNA, the CDR3 is TGCAGCGTCGCCGACAGGGGAAACACTGAAGCTTTCTTT. Its protein is CSVADRGNTEAFF.

V and J are TRBV9 and TRBJ2-1; D is perhaps TRBD2 (5 bases). Germline CDR1 SGDLS, CDR2 YYNGEE. Between the trimmed V and J ends, which lost 0 bases and 15 bases, there was a span of 13 bases. CDR3 length: 12 residues. DNA of the CDR3: TGTGCCAGCAGCGTAGACCTAGCTCCCACGTTCTTC. Translated: CASSVDLAPTFF.

The chain employs TRBV27 and TRBJ1-2, with D perhaps TRBD1 (5 bases). Germline CDR1 reads MNHEY; CDR2 reads SMNVEV (reference sequence). V lost 3 bases and J lost 6, with 14 bases in between. The CDR3 length is 14 residues. The CDR3, as DNA: TGTGCCAGCAGTTTGACAGCAACGGGGGATGGCTACACCTTC. As protein: CASSLTATGDGYTF.

The chain recombines TRBV6-5 with TRBJ2-2, with 7 nucleotides matching TRBD1. The CDR3 runs to 15 residues. The J segment lost 5 bases and the V segment lost 7 bases, leaving 10 bases of the junction unmatched. Per germline, CDR1 MNHEY and CDR2 SVGAGI. CDR3 loop: CASTGQGVRTGELFF. The CDR3 nucleotides read TGTGCCAGCACCGGTCAGGGGGTAAGAACCGGGGAGCTGTTTTTT.

The chain joins TRBV9 to TRBJ2-5, with TRBD1 identical over 8 bases. The CDR3 consists of 15 residues. Germline V gene sequence: CDR1 SGDLS, CDR2 YYNGEE. Trimming took 4 bases from V and 4 from J; bases not matched to a gene: 9. The CDR3 protein is CASSPWTGKGETQYF. The CDR3 nucleotides read TGTGCCAGCAGCCCCTGGACAGGGAAAGGAGAGACCCAGTACTTC.

The chain uses TRBV24-1 and TRBJ2-7; D remains ambiguous. CDR1 is KGHDR and CDR2 is SFDVKD in the germline V gene. The CDR3 loop spans 13 amino acids. Trimming shortened V by 5 bases and J by 0 bases, and 7 bases separated the two germline ends. The CDR3 spells CATSAQNSYEQYF. In nucleotides, the CDR3 is TGTGCCACCAGTGCTCAGAACTCCTACGAGCAGTACTTC.

The CDR3 DNA reads TGTGCCAGCAGTTTATCCCCGCGGGGGGGCGGCTATGGCTACACCTTC. This encodes CASSLSPRGGGYGYTF. J is TRBJ1-2 and V is TRBV28; D may be TRBD1 (6 bases). V lost 1 base to trimming and J lost 4 bases, with 16 bases between them. The germline CDR1 and CDR2 sequences are MDHEN and SYDVKM. This CDR3 contains 16 residues.

J is TRBJ1-1 and V is TRBV28; 7 nucleotides line up with TRBD1. Germline values: CDR1 MDHEN, CDR2 SYDVKM. The CDR3 is made up of 15 amino acids. V shed 3 bases and J 2 bases; nucleotides not matched to a gene: 6. CDR3 region: CASSLVGQTNTEAFF. CDR3 in DNA: TGTGCCAGCAGTTTGGTGGGACAGACAAACACTGAAGCTTTCTTT.

The gene calls are TRBV12-5 and TRBJ2-5; 7 bases fit TRBD1. Germline V lookup: CDR1 LGHNT, CDR2 FRNRAP. This CDR3 is built from 16 residues. J was trimmed by 3 bases and V by 2 bases; bases with no gene match: 9. The CDR3 region has the DNA TGTGCTAGTGGTTTGAAAAGGGGGCCAGCCGAAGAGACCCAGTACTTC. Protein sequence: CASGLKRGPAEETQYF.

The rearrangement links TRBV28 to TRBJ2-1; D is perhaps TRBD1 (6 bases). CDR1 MDHEN and CDR2 SYDVKM come from the germline V gene. Trimming took off 7 bases at V and 0 bases at J, with 10 bases between the two ends. The CDR3 extends over 14 amino acids. The CDR3 bases are TGTGCCAGCATGCTGGGGGCCTCCTACAATGAGCAGTTCTTC. This sequence encodes CASMLGASYNEQFF.

The CDR3 loop reads CASSPSTGLGGYTF. The DNA of the CDR3 is TGTGCCAGCTCACCTTCGACAGGGTTGGGTGGCTACACCTTC. The genes are TRBV18 and TRBJ1-2, with TRBD1 matching 7 bases. The CDR3 length is 14 residues. Germline trimming cut 3 bases from V and 7 bases from J; bases unmatched to any gene: 8. Germline loops: CDR1 KGHSH, CDR2 LQKENI. The full variable domain, completed using reference TRBV18 and TRBJ1-2, is NAGVMQNPRHLVRRRGQEARLRCSPMKGHSHVYWYRQLPEEGLKFMVYLQKENIIDESGMPKERFSAEFPKEGPSILRIQQVVRGDSAAYFCASSPSTGLGGYTFGSGTRLTVV.

This chain connects TRBV5-1 to TRBJ2-5; weak D call: TRBD1 (5 bases). The CDR3 length is 16 residues. Trimming shortened V by 4 bases and J by 1 base, and 17 bases separated the two germline ends. Germline values: CDR1 SGHRS, CDR2 YFSETQ. The CDR3 nucleotides are TGCGCCAGCAGCCCCCGGCCAGGGTGGCGCCAAGAGACCCAGTACTTC. It codes for CASSPRPGWRQETQYF.

This chain joins TRBV4-2 and TRBJ1-5; the D is unclear. Per germline, CDR1 LGHNA and CDR2 YNFKEQ. This CDR3 region has 16 residues. V gave up 1 base and J gave up 5 bases, with 15 bases separating them. For the CDR3, the DNA is TGTGCCAGCAGCCAAGTATGGGAAAGGAGGGATCAGCCCCAGCATTTT. Translating gives CASSQVWERRDQPQHF.